The rows below give T cell receptor beta chains drawn from one sample of a study of OX40 agonist ivuxolimab in advanced cancers. Clones were sequenced by immunoSEQ multiplex PCR, and TCRdb holds only the in-frame ones, with some missing. The repertoire holds about 80,000 clones, with 80% to 95% as singletons. The specimen comprised CD4+ or CD8+ T cells sorted from blood, sampled in a trial of the OX40 agonist ivuxolimab. These receptors were obtained from an adult with an advanced solid tumor such as melanoma, head and neck, liver or kidney cancer. Each CDR3 is given with its conserved first and last residue. Each record gives: D gene, V gene, clone size, J gene, CDR3 DNA, CDR3 protein. The D gene is left open where the match is weak. Not every row has a clone size; where given, it reads once, few, many or a size class.

>TRBD2|TRBV9|NA|TRBJ2-3
TGTGCCAGCAGCGGCCTCGGGAGCGGGGGGGCGGCAGATACGCAGTATTTT
CASSGLGSGGAADTQYF
>NA|TRBV7-6|NA|TRBJ1-6
TGTGCCAGCGGCGTAAGCGGGTCACCCCTCCACTTT
CASGVSGSPLHF
>NA|TRBV2|NA|TRBJ1-5
TGTGCCAGCAGTGTGGGGGGTAGCAATCAGCCCCAGCATTTT
CASSVGGSNQPQHF
>NA|TRBV27|NA|TRBJ1-4
TGTGCCAGCAGCTCAGGAAGGGGTGCAACTAATGAAAAACTGTTTTTT
CASSSGRGATNEKLFF
>NA|TRBV2|once|TRBJ1-3
TGTGCCAGCAGCGAGGGGGACTCTGGAAACACCATATATTTT
CASSEGDSGNTIYF
>NA|TRBV13|NA|TRBJ1-6
TGTGCCAGCAGCTCCCGCCCCGCCCTTTATAATTCACCCCTCCACTTT
CASSSRPALYNSPLHF
>NA|TRBV29-1|NA|TRBJ2-1
TGCAGCGTTCGACAGTACAATGAGCAGTTCTTC
CSVRQYNEQFF
>NA|TRBV7-9|NA|TRBJ1-1
TGTGCCAGCAGCTCACTCAGGGGCGCTGGGAACACTGAAGCTTTCTTT
CASSSLRGAGNTEAFF
>TRBD1|TRBV7-9|NA|TRBJ2-7
TGTGCCAGCAGCTATGGACAGGGATCCTACGAGCAGTACTTC
CASSYGQGSYEQYF
>NA|TRBV18|NA|TRBJ2-7
TGTGCCAGCTCACCACCCGGCTACGAGCAGTACTTC
CASSPPGYEQYF
>NA|TRBV5-1|NA|TRBJ2-1
TGCGCCAGCAGCTTGGCCCCAGCTGAGCAGTTCTTC
CASSLAPAEQFF
>TRBD1|TRBV5-6|NA|TRBJ1-2
TGTGCCAGCATCCTATCGACAGGGCAAGCTAACTATGGCTACACCTTC
CASILSTGQANYGYTF
>NA|TRBV2|NA|TRBJ1-2
TGTGCCAGCAGTGACGGGGCGGGAGGCTACACCTTC
CASSDGAGGYTF
>TRBD2|TRBV9|NA|TRBJ2-7
TGTGCCAGCAGCCCTCCGGGACTAGCGGGGATCGAGCAGTACTTC
CASSPPGLAGIEQYF
>NA|TRBV5-1|NA|TRBJ1-4
TGCGCCAGCAGCTTCTCCGGGGGTGGAGAAAAACTGTTTTTT
CASSFSGGGEKLFF
>NA|TRBV27|NA|TRBJ1-6
TGTGCCAGAAGATTCGTAACCTATAATTCACCCCTCCACTTT
CARRFVTYNSPLHF
>NA|TRBV5-6|NA|TRBJ2-7
TGTGCCAGCAGCTTGGGGACATCTTCCTACGAGCAGTACTTC
CASSLGTSSYEQYF
>NA|TRBV7-9|NA|TRBJ2-5
TGTGCCAGCAGCGTTATACGAGGTCCTAAGGCCCAAGAGACCCAGTACTTC
CASSVIRGPKAQETQYF
>TRBD1|TRBV7-9|NA|TRBJ2-3
TGTGCCAGCAGCTTAGCGCCGGGACAGGACACAGATACGCAGTATTTT
CASSLAPGQDTDTQYF
>NA|TRBV28|NA|TRBJ1-6
TGTGCCAGCAGTTTGGTCGCAAATAATTCACCCCTCCACTTT
CASSLVANNSPLHF
>TRBD1|TRBV7-8|NA|TRBJ2-7
TGTGCCAGCAGCCTTGGGACAGGGCCCTACGAGCAGTACTTC
CASSLGTGPYEQYF
>TRBD1|TRBV27|NA|TRBJ2-5
TGTGCCAGCAGTGACGGGACAGGGGGTCAAGAGACCCAGTACTTC
CASSDGTGGQETQYF
>NA|TRBV9|NA|TRBJ2-3
TGTGCCAGCAGCGTCGTTGGCGCAGGTAGCACAGATACGCAGTATTTT
CASSVVGAGSTDTQYF
>NA|TRBV7-2|NA|TRBJ2-7
TGTGCCAGCAGCCAACTGTTCGGGATCGGCTACGAGCAGTACTTC
CASSQLFGIGYEQYF
>NA|TRBV18|once|TRBJ2-1
TGTGCCAGCTCACCGCTGGCGGACACTGAGCAGTTCTTC
CASSPLADTEQFF
>NA|TRBV7-2|NA|TRBJ2-3
TGTGCCAGCAGCTTACGCATGGATACGCAGTATTTT
CASSLRMDTQYF
>NA|TRBV30|NA|TRBJ2-7
TGTGCCTGGAAGGCTGAGGGGCTCTTCTACGAGCAGTACTTC
CAWKAEGLFYEQYF
>NA|TRBV9|NA|TRBJ1-3
TGTGCCAGCAGCGTGGGGGGAACTGGAAACACCATATATTTT
CASSVGGTGNTIYF
>NA|TRBV7-9|NA|TRBJ2-7
TGTGCCAGCAGCTTAGTTGGGGGAAACTACGAGCAGTACTTC
CASSLVGGNYEQYF
>NA|TRBV5-1|NA|TRBJ2-7
TGCGCCAGCAGCCCCGGATACGAGCAGTACTTC
CASSPGYEQYF
>TRBD1|TRBV13|NA|TRBJ2-5
TGTGCCAGCAGCGGGTACAGGGGACGAGAGACCCAGTACTTC
CASSGYRGRETQYF
>TRBD1|TRBV4-1|NA|TRBJ1-2
TGCGCCAGCAGCCCGGGACAGGGGAATTATGGCTACACCTTC
CASSPGQGNYGYTF
>NA|TRBV13|NA|TRBJ2-7
TGTGCCAGCAGCACTGTAGGCGAGCAGTACTTC
CASSTVGEQYF
>NA|TRBV6-1|once|TRBJ1-2
TGTGCCAGCAGTTGGGTTACCTATGGCTACACCTTC
CASSWVTYGYTF
>TRBD1|TRBV5-1|NA|TRBJ1-5
TGCGCCAGCAGGGGACAGGGTGCAGATCAGCCCCAGCATTTT
CASRGQGADQPQHF
>NA|TRBV6-4|NA|TRBJ1-2
TGTGCCAGCAGACGGACAGCCGCGGGGTACGGAGCTAACTATGGCTACACCTTC
CASRRTAAGYGANYGYTF
>TRBD2|TRBV4-3|NA|TRBJ2-1
TGCGCCAGCAGCCAAGATCTCAGCGGGGGGGCCTACAATGAGCAGTTCTTC
CASSQDLSGGAYNEQFF
>NA|TRBV7-6|NA|TRBJ2-2
TGTGCCAGCAGCTGGACTCTAGGGACCGGGGAGCTGTTTTTT
CASSWTLGTGELFF
>NA|TRBV2|NA|TRBJ2-3
TGTGCCACCATTGTTCTCCATAGCGGACGCACAGATACGCAGTATTTT
CATIVLHSGRTDTQYF
>TRBD2|TRBV5-1|once|TRBJ2-5
TGCGCCAGCAGCCTCACTAGCGGGGGGGCTTTGGAGCAAGAGACCCAGTACTTC
CASSLTSGGALEQETQYF
>NA|TRBV19|NA|TRBJ2-3
TGTGCCAGTAGTATATCGGGTACTTGGACAGATACGCAGTATTTT
CASSISGTWTDTQYF
>TRBD2|TRBV18|NA|TRBJ2-2
TGTGCCAGCTCACCCTTCCCGGGACTAGCGGCCGAGATCAACACCGGGGAGCTGTTTTTT
CASSPFPGLAAEINTGELFF
>NA|TRBV7-9|NA|TRBJ2-5
TGTGCCAGCAACGGGCCCCCCCAAGAGGCCCAGTACTTC
CASNGPPQEAQYF
>NA|TRBV9|NA|TRBJ2-5
TGTGCCAGCAGCCCCCAGAGGGGGCAAGAGACCCAGTACTTC
CASSPQRGQETQYF
>NA|TRBV27|NA|TRBJ1-6
TGTGCCAGCAGTATGACACAGGGAGCCGTTGTCATCTCCTATAATTCACCCCTCCACTTT
CASSMTQGAVVISYNSPLHF
>NA|TRBV6-4|NA|TRBJ2-2
TGTGCCAGCAGTGTCTCATACACCGGGGAGCTGTTTTTT
CASSVSYTGELFF
>NA|TRBV5-4|NA|TRBJ2-7
TGTGCCAGCAGAGAGGGACTGCCAAGCTCCTACGAGCAGTACTTC
CASREGLPSSYEQYF
>NA|TRBV7-8|NA|TRBJ2-4
TGTGCCAGCAGCGAGGAGGGGATAGCCATTCAGTACTTC
CASSEEGIAIQYF
>TRBD2|TRBV9|NA|TRBJ2-3
TGTGCCAGCAGCGTCCCGACTAGCGGGGGCACCGGGGGAGATACGCAGTATTTT
CASSVPTSGGTGGDTQYF
>TRBD1|TRBV18|NA|TRBJ2-3
TGTGCCAGCTCACCACGTAGCTTGGACAGGATCACAGATACGCAGTATTTT
CASSPRSLDRITDTQYF
>NA|TRBV25-1|NA|TRBJ2-5
TGTGCCAGCAGTGAACGGGGGCATCAAGAGACCCAGTACTTC
CASSERGHQETQYF